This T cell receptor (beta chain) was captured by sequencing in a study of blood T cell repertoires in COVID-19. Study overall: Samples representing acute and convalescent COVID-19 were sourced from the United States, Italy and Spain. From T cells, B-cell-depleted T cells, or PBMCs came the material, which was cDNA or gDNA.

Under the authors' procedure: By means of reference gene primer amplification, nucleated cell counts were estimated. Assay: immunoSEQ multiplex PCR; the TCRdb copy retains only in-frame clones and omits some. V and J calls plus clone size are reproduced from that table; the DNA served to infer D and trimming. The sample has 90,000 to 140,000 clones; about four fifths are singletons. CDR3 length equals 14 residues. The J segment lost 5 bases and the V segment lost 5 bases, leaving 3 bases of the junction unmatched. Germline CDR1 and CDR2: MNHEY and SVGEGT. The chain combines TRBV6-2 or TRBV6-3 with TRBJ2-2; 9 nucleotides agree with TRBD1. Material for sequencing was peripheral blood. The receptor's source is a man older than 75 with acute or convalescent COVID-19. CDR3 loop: CASSRQGGTGELFF. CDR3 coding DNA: TGTGCCAGCAGTCGACAGGGGGGAACCGGGGAGCTGTTTTTT.